This T cell receptor (beta chain) was identified in a study of T cells in Graves' hyperthyroidism and ophthalmopathy. Across the whole study: Pretreatment peripheral blood was obtained at initial diagnosis.

Graves' hyperthyroidism qualified as stable when ophthalmopathy did not progress within 18 months. Not enrolled were patients with uncontrolled infection, other autoimmune disease, pregnancy or lactation. Using less than 12 ml of fresh peripheral blood, PBMCs were prepared. What was amplified from RNA transcripts were TCR beta CDR3 regions. The TCR CDR3 first-round RT-PCR relied on the HTBI primer set. TCRdb recomputed calls from the multiplex PCR reads with MiXCR, one row per CDR3 protein. The data hold roughly 510,000 distinct CDR3 sequences, with less than 25% observed a single time. Ten or more counts support this clonotype. From germline, CDR1 is SGHRS and CDR2 YFSETQ. CDR3 length: 14 residues. V dropped 0 bases and J dropped 10; count of bases not matched to a gene: 8.

The V and J genes are TRBV5-1 and TRBJ1-2, with 8 bases lining up with TRBD1. The material sequenced was blood. This receptor was taken from a man in his late teens or twenties with Graves' hyperthyroidism. The CDR3 region has the DNA TGCGCCAGCAGCTTGGCGGGGACAGGATACGACTACACCTTC. As protein: CASSLAGTGYDYTF.